The TCR beta chain under discussion was sequenced for a study of prognosis after radiotherapy for stage I lung cancer. About the research overall: The patients comprised more than ten men and about six women, spanning ages roughly 50 to 85 and having a median of roughly 70 years. The radiotherapy was SBRT split into 3 to 5 fractions, giving a biologically effective dose of at least 100 Gy.

By two-round multiplex PCR, the TCR beta CDR3 was amplified from genomic DNA. First-round PCR employed TRBV- and TRBJ-specific primers for each gene. In TCRdb, the multiplex PCR reads were re-called with MiXCR into one record per CDR3 protein. The sample has under 20,000 distinct CDR3 sequences, around 42% seen once; the top ten hold about two fifths. At both of two time points, 5 to 6.5 milliliters of peripheral blood were drawn. Germline CDR1 reads MNHNS; CDR2 reads SASEGT. This CDR3 comprises 15 residues. The V and J ends lost 7 bases and 6 bases, in that order; junction bases with no gene match: 9.

This sequence originates from a donor at least 50 years old with non-small cell lung cancer. The rearrangement joins TRBV6-1 to TRBJ2-3, with 11 positions matching TRBD2. This specimen was PBMCs, taken before or after stereotactic body radiation therapy (not recorded which). For the CDR3, the DNA is TGTGCCAGCATTGTTAGCGGGGGGGCCGGCGATACGCAGTATTTT. It encodes CASIVSGGAGDTQYF.